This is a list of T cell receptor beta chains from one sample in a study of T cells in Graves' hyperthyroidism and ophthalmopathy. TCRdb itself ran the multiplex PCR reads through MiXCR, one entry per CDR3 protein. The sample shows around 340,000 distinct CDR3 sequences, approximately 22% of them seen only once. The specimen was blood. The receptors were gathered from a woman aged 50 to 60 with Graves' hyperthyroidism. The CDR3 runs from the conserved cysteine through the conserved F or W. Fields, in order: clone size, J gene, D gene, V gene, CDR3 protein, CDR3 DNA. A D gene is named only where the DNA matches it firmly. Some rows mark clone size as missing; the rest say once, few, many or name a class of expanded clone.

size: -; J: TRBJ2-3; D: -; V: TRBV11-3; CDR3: CASSLMGSSTDTQYF; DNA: TGTGCCAGCAGCTTAATGGGATCTAGCACAGATACGCAGTATTTT
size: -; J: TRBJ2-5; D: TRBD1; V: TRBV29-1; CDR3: CSGRGREETQYF; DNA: TGCAGCGGCAGGGGGCGGGAAGAGACCCAGTACTTC
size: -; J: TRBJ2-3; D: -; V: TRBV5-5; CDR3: CASEYSGFTDTQYF; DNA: TGTGCCAGCGAGTATAGCGGTTTCACAGATACGCAGTATTTT
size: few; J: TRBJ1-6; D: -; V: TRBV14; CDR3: CASRDVGSRNSPLHF; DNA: TGTGCCAGCAGGGACGTAGGGTCCCGGAATTCACCCCTCCACTTT
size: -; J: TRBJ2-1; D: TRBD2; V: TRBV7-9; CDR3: CASKRGGGNEQFF; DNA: TGTGCCAGCAAGCGGGGGGGCGGTAATGAGCAGTTCTTC
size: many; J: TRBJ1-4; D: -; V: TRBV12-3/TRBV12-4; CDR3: CASSFTGEKLFF; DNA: TGTGCCAGCAGTTTCACAGGTGAAAAACTGTTTTTT
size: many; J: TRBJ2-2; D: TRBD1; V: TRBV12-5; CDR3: CASGLNRGYTGELFF; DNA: TGTGCTAGTGGTTTGAACAGGGGCTACACCGGGGAGCTGTTTTTT
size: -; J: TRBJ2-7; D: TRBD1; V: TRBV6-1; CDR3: CASSGGQGFFYEQYF; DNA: TGTGCCAGCAGTGGGGGACAGGGGTTTTTCTACGAGCAGTACTTC
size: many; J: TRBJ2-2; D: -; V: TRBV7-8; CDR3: CASSTREIGELFF; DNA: TGTGCCAGCAGCACACGAGAGATCGGGGAGCTGTTTTTT
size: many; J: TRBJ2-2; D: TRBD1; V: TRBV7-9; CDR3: CAGVDRAVIAGELFF; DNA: TGTGCCGGGGTCGACAGGGCTGTGATTGCCGGGGAGCTGTTTTTT
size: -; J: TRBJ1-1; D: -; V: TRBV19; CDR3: CASSTRGHPNTEAFF; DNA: TGTGCCAGTAGTACCAGGGGCCACCCGAACACTGAAGCTTTCTTT
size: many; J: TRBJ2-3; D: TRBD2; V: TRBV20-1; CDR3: CSARSSGKGDTQYF; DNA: TGCAGTGCTAGATCTAGCGGGAAAGGAGATACGCAGTATTTT
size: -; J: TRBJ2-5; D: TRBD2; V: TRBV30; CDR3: CAWSRLAGGLGTQYF; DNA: TGTGCCTGGAGTCGACTAGCGGGGGGGCTGGGGACCCAGTACTTC
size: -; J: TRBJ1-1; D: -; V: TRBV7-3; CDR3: CASSLTYNTEAFF; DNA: TGTGCCAGCAGCTTAACGTATAACACTGAAGCTTTCTTT
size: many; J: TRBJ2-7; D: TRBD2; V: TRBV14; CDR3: CASSLLPSGKGFYEQYF; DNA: TGTGCCAGCAGCCTTCTGCCTAGCGGGAAGGGGTTCTACGAGCAGTACTTC
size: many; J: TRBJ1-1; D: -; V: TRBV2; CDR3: CASSFRGHNTEAFF; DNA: TGTGCCAGCAGTTTCCGGGGTCATAACACTGAAGCTTTCTTT
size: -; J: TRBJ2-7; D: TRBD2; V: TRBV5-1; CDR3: CASSLGTSPYEQYF; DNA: TGTGCCAGCAGCTTAGGGACTAGCCCCTACGAGCAGTACTTC
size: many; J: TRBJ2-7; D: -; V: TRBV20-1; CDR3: CSARDLGGPHIYEQYF; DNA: TGCAGTGCTAGAGATTTGGGGGGGCCACACATATACGAGCAGTACTTC
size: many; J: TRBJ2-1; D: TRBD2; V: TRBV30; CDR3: CAWSVLAAGNEQFF; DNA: TGTGCCTGGAGTGTACTCGCAGCGGGAAATGAGCAGTTCTTC
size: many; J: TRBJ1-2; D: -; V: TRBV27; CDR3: CASSPIGLSGWNGYTF; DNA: TGTGCCAGCAGTCCGATCGGGCTCTCGGGGTGGAATGGCTACACCTTC
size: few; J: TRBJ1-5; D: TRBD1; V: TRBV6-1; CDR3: CPSSERGQTRGNQPQHF; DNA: TGTCCCAGCAGTGAAAGGGGACAGACGAGGGGCAATCAGCCCCAGCATTTT
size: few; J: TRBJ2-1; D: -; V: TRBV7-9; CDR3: CASSPKWKSSYNEQFF; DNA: TGTGCCAGCAGTCCAAAATGGAAAAGCTCCTACAATGAGCAGTTCTTC
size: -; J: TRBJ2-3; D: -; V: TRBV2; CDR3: CASRKTDTQYF; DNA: TGTGCCAGCAGAAAAACTGATACGCAGTATTTT
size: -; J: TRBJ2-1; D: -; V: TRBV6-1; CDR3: CASSEARDIWWSEQFF; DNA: TGTGCCAGCAGTGAAGCGAGGGACATTTGGTGGAGTGAGCAGTTCTTC
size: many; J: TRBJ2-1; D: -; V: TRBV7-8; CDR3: CASSFLFEQFF; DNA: TGTGCCAGCAGTTTTCTGTTCGAGCAGTTCTTC
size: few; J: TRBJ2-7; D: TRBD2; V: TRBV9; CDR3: CASSVEAGSSYEQYF; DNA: TGTGCCAGCAGCGTGGAAGCGGGAAGCTCCTACGAGCAGTACTTC
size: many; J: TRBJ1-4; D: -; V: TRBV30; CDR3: CAWSVRRTAPNEKLFF; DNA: TGTGCCTGGAGTGTTCGAAGGACCGCCCCTAATGAAAAACTGTTTTTT
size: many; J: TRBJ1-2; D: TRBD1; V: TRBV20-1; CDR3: CSATPQGAHYGYTF; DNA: TGCAGTGCTACGCCTCAGGGGGCTCACTATGGCTACACCTTC
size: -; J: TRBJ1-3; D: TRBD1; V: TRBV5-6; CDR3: CASSKKGAPISGNTIYF; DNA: TGTGCCAGCAGCAAAAAGGGGGCGCCGATCTCTGGAAACACCATATATTTT
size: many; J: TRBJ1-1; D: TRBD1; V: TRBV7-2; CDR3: CASSYRTGNTEAFF; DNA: TGTGCCAGCAGCTACCGGACAGGCAACACTGAAGCTTTCTTT
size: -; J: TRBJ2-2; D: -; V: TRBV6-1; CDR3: CASSELRRTGELFF; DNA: TGTGCCAGCAGTGAGTTGCGGCGGACCGGGGAGCTGTTTTTT
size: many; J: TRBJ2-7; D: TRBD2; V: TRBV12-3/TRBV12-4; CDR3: CASTVSGGPYEQYF; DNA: TGTGCCAGCACCGTTAGCGGGGGTCCCTACGAGCAGTACTTC
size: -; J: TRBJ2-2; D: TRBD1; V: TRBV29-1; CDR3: CSVLQDRAVNTGELFF; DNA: TGCAGCGTTTTACAAGACAGGGCCGTGAACACCGGGGAGCTGTTTTTT
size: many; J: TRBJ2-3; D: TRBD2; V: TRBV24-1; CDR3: CATSDTGLAGTDTQYF; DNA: TGTGCCACCAGTGATACAGGACTAGCGGGCACAGATACGCAGTATTTT
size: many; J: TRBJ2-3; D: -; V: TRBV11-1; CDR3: CASSLAPADTQYF; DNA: TGTGCCAGCAGCTTAGCGCCAGCCGATACGCAGTATTTT
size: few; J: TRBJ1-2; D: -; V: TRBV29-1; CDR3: CSVEEGTGGLYGYTF; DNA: TGCAGCGTTGAAGAAGGAACAGGTGGACTCTATGGCTACACCTTC
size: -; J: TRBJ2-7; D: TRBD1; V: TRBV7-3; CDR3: CASSLDLGDREDF; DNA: TGTGCCAGCAGCTTAGATTTAGGGGACAGAGAAGACTTC
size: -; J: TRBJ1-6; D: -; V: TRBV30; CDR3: CAWEAGTPLHF; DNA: TGTGCCTGGGAAGCAGGTACACCCCTCCACTTT
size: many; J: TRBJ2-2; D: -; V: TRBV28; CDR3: CASSLRGSNTGELFF; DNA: TGTGCCAGCAGTTTAAGGGGGAGTAACACCGGGGAGCTGTTTTTT
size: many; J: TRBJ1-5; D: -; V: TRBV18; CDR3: CASSPSQNQPQHF; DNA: TGTGCCAGCTCACCGTCTCAAAATCAGCCCCAGCATTTT
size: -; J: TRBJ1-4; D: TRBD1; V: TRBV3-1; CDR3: CASSQAWQGGEKLFF; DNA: TGTGCCAGCAGCCAAGCTTGGCAGGGGGGGGAAAAACTGTTTTTT
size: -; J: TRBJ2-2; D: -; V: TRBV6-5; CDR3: CASSYSDRHTGELFF; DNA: TGTGCCAGCAGTTACTCCGACAGACACACCGGGGAGCTGTTTTTT
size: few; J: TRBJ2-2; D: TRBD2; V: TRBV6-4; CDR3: CASSGPGLAENTGELFF; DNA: TGTGCCAGCAGTGGACCGGGACTAGCGGAGAACACCGGGGAGCTGTTTTTT
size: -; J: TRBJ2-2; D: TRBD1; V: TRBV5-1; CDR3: CASSSTGGNGELFF; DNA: TGCGCCAGCAGCTCGACAGGGGGCAACGGGGAGCTGTTTTTT
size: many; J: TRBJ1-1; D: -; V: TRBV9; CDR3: CASSVFRPWNTEAFF; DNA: TGTGCCAGCAGCGTATTCAGGCCGTGGAACACTGAAGCTTTCTTT
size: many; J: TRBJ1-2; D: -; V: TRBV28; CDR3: CASSLAIYGYTF; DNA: TGTGCCAGCAGCCTCGCGATCTATGGCTACACCTTC
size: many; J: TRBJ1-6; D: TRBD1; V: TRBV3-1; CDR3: CASSPAGQAIYNSPLHF; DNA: TGTGCCAGCAGCCCAGCCGGACAGGCAATATATAATTCACCCCTCCACTTT
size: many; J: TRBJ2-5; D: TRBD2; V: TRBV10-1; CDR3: CASSESSSGGGETQYF; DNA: TGCGCCAGCAGTGAGAGTTCTAGCGGGGGAGGAGAGACCCAGTACTTC